A single sample is the source of the 28 T cell receptor beta chains below, sequenced in a study of cytomegalovirus exposure and HLA in healthy donors. A multiplex PCR was run with 60 Vbeta primers and 13 Jbeta primers. Sequencing was performed with immunoSEQ multiplex PCR; in TCRdb, only in-frame clones are kept and a portion is missing. Of 150,000 or so clones in the sample, 82% were seen once. The specimen sequenced was PBMCs. The receptors originated from a woman in her 50s in good health and CMV-seropositive.

The chain links TRBV5-5 to TRBJ2-1, with TRBD1 matching 10 bases. With 4 bases clipped from V and 6 bases from J, the junction kept 19 bases outside the gene matches. Germline V gene data show CDR1 as SGHKS and CDR2 as YYEKEE (reference sequence). CDR3 length equals 19 residues. The CDR3 DNA reads TGTGCCAGCAGCGGATCGGGACAGGGGTCTCTCGCCCTGGGCAATGAGCAGTTCTTC. It specifies CASSGSGQGSLALGNEQFF.

The J gene is TRBJ1-6, the V gene TRBV18; TRBD1 aligns across 7 bases. CDR3 length: 17 residues. Germline values: CDR1 KGHSH, CDR2 LQKENI. Trimming removed 4 bases from V and 0 bases from J; junction bases left unmatched: 6. CDR3 DNA: TGTGCCAGCTCACAAAGGACAGGACGCTCCTATAATTCACCCCTCCACTTT. Its protein is CASSQRTGRSYNSPLHF.

The chain employs TRBV5-8 and TRBJ2-3, with 8 bases that match TRBD1. The trim removed 4 bases at V and 3 bases at J, leaving 4 bases unmatched. The CDR3 contains 14 residues. Germline V gene sequence: CDR1 SGHTS, CDR2 YDEGEE. The CDR3 here is CASSKGQVTDTQYF. CDR3 coding DNA: TGTGCCAGCAGCAAGGGACAGGTTACAGATACGCAGTATTTT.

About this clone itself: This same CDR3 is encoded by further DNA sequences in the sample. The CDR3 nucleotides read TGTGCCAGCAGCTCCGGACAGGGTAACTACGAGCAGTACTTC. Amino acid sequence: CASSSGQGNYEQYF. This chain uses TRBV13 with TRBJ2-7; 8 nucleotides line up with TRBD1. Unmatched junction bases numbered 5, after V lost 4 bases and J lost 3 bases. Germline CDR1 PRHDT, CDR2 FYEKMQ (reference sequence). The CDR3 runs 14 residues.

The chain carries TRBV28 and TRBJ2-7; tentative D call: TRBD2 (5 bases). Germline CDR1 and CDR2: MDHEN and SYDVKM. The CDR3 runs to 14 residues. V shed 7 bases and J shed 0 bases, with 13 bases lying between them. CDR3 amino acids: CASTRRDGSYEQYF. CDR3 DNA sequence: TGTGCCAGCACTAGACGGGATGGCTCCTACGAGCAGTACTTC.

The chain employs TRBV7-3 and TRBJ2-7, with no clear D. In germline, CDR1 is SGHTA, CDR2 FQGTGA. Deletions cut 2 bases from V and 4 bases from J, with 6 bases between. The CDR3 length is 12 residues. The CDR3 sequence: CASSLSGYEQYF. CDR3 in DNA: TGTGCCAGCAGCTTATCCGGTTACGAGCAGTACTTC.

This rearrangement joins TRBV4-1 to TRBJ2-2; 12 bases are shared with TRBD2. Germline V gene lookup returns CDR1 MGHRA and CDR2 YSYEKL. The CDR3 totals 16 residues. V lost 4 bases, J lost 6 bases, and 6 bases stayed unmatched. The chain's CDR3 is CASSPLAGGTAGELFF. CDR3 bases: TGCGCCAGCAGCCCTCTAGCGGGGGGGACCGCCGGGGAGCTGTTTTTT.

This clone was detected once. Mismatch with germline at one junction end may stem from a read error. The chain employs TRBV7-9 and TRBJ2-7, with D possibly being TRBD1 (6 bases). Germline CDR1 SEHNR, CDR2 FQNEAQ (reference sequence). The CDR3 is 16 amino acids. CDR3 DNA: TGTTCCAGCAGCCGAGGGGGTTCCGAGGTTTCCTACGAGCAGTACTTC. This translates into CSSSRGGSEVSYEQYF.

The rearrangement links TRBV6-5 to TRBJ1-3; D perhaps matches TRBD1 (6 bases). Germline lookup yields CDR1 MNHEY and CDR2 SVGAGI. The V and J ends lost 5 bases and 1 base respectively, with 9 bases between them. The CDR3 runs 14 residues. CDR3 nucleotide sequence: TGTGCCAGCAGTCAAGACAGGTCTGGAAACACCATATATTTT. Its translation is CASSQDRSGNTIYF.

The J gene is TRBJ1-1, the V gene TRBV30, with D possibly TRBD1 on 6 matching bases. The CDR3 loop spans 11 amino acids. V was trimmed by 4 bases and J by 10 bases, leaving 13 bases between them. The germline gives CDR1 GTSNPN, CDR2 SVGIG (reference sequence). CDR3 sequence reads: CAWTVGRGAFF. CDR3 nucleotides: TGTGCCTGGACCGTGGGCAGGGGAGCTTTCTTT.

This chain joins TRBV6-5 and TRBJ1-1; maybe TRBD1 (5 bases). Trimming removed 8 bases from V and 1 base from J, with 14 bases in between. Germline V gene data show CDR1 as MNHEY and CDR2 as SVGAGI. This CDR3 is 14 amino acids long. The CDR3 DNA reads as TGTGCCAGCTGTAGGGGTGAGAAGAACACTGAAGCTTTCTTT. Translated: CASCRGEKNTEAFF.

This chain links TRBV9 with TRBJ2-2, with D possibly TRBD2 on 5 matching bases. This CDR3 contains 15 residues. The germline V gene has CDR1 SGDLS and CDR2 YYNGEE. V lost 0 bases and J 1 base, leaving 7 bases between the germline ends. CDR3 loop: CASSVEDWNTGELFF. CDR3 sequence (DNA): TGTGCCAGCAGCGTAGAGGACTGGAACACCGGGGAGCTGTTTTTT.

The chain employs TRBV6-5 and TRBJ1-6; 11 nucleotides match TRBD1. The length of the CDR3 is 14 residues. V was pared by 6 bases and J by 8 bases, with 3 bases of the junction left unmatched. Germline V gene lookup returns CDR1 MNHEY and CDR2 SVGAGI. CDR3 bases: TGTGCCAGCAGCCGGGACAGGGGGTATTCACCCCTCCACTTT. Its protein is CASSRDRGYSPLHF.

This chain joins TRBV1 and TRBJ2-6; no check of the table's D call, TRBD1, against the DNA was made. TRBV1 represents a pseudogene. The CDR3 extends over 24 amino acids. The chain's CDR3 is CTSSQDRRAGGSSSGDSGANVLTF. The CDR3 region has the DNA TGCACCAGCAGCCAAGACAGGCGGGCAGGGGGCTCATCATCCGGGGACTCTGGGGCCAACGTCCTGACTTTC.

The CDR3 DNA is TGTGCCAGCAGCGTAGGCGGGGGAGGAGGCGAGCAGTACTTC. Translating it yields CASSVGGGGGEQYF. The V gene is TRBV9, the J gene TRBJ2-7; 7 bases map to TRBD2. The CDR3 extends over 14 amino acids. The germline CDR1 and CDR2 sequences are SGDLS and YYNGEE. Trimming cost V 0 bases and J 6 bases; bases outside gene matches: 6. The entire variable domain, with the rest obtained from reference TRBV9 and TRBJ2-7, is as follows: DSGVTQTPKHLITATGQRVTLRCSPRSGDLSVYWYQQSLDQGLQFLIQYYNGEERAKGNILERFSAQQFPDLHSELNLSSLELGDSALYFCASSVGGGGGEQYFGPGTRLTVT.

The chain couples TRBV19 to TRBJ1-1, with 7 bases matching TRBD1. The length of the CDR3 is 16 residues. J lost 0 bases, V lost 4 bases, and 8 bases had no gene match. Germline V CDR1 and CDR2: LNHDA, SQIVND (reference sequence). The DNA of the CDR3 is TGTGCCAGTAGTAAGCAGACAGGGAGAATGAACACTGAAGCTTTCTTT. It specifies CASSKQTGRMNTEAFF.

The chain recombines TRBV10-3 with TRBJ2-4; tentatively, D is TRBD1 (5 bases). In germline, CDR1 is ENHRY, CDR2 SYGVKD. The CDR3 is 13 amino acids. The V and J ends lost 2 bases and 12 bases respectively, with 14 bases between them. The CDR3 spells CAISEVPMTDQYF. In nucleotides, the CDR3 is TGTGCCATCAGTGAGGTACCCATGACAGATCAGTACTTC.

The rearrangement joins TRBV9 to TRBJ2-2; 10 nucleotides agree with TRBD1. With 4 bases clipped from V and 5 bases from J, the junction kept 8 bases outside the gene matches. The germline gives CDR1 SGDLS, CDR2 YYNGEE. The CDR3 runs to 16 residues. The CDR3 protein is CASSPNPGQGTGELFF. Written as DNA, the CDR3 is TGTGCCAGCAGCCCTAACCCGGGACAGGGGACCGGGGAGCTGTTTTTT.

The CDR3 spells CASSYSNTGTRELFF. In DNA form, the CDR3 reads TGTGCCAGCAGTTACTCGAACACAGGGACAAGGGAGCTGTTTTTT. The chain has TRBV6-5 and TRBJ2-2, with D possibly being TRBD1 (6 bases). Trimming stripped 0 bases from V and 9 bases from J, with 14 bases between. The CDR3 is 15 amino acids. The germline gives CDR1 MNHEY, CDR2 SVGAGI.

The V gene is TRBV6-6, the J gene TRBJ2-6, with D perhaps matching TRBD2 (6 bases). The CDR3 has 14 amino acids. Germline CDR1 MNHNY, CDR2 SVGAGI (reference sequence). V was cut by 7 bases and J by 2 bases, with 9 bases left in between. Here the CDR3 reads CASTGTAGANVLTF. CDR3 sequence (DNA): TGTGCCAGCACTGGGACTGCTGGGGCCAACGTCCTGACTTTC.

The V gene is TRBV29-1, the J gene TRBJ1-2; 7 bases align to TRBD1. Trimming removed 4 bases from V and 4 bases from J; junction bases left unmatched: 6. CDR3 length equals 13 residues. CDR1 SQVTM and CDR2 ANQGSEA come from the germline V gene. CDR3 in DNA: TGCAGCGTTGTCGACAGGGAAGGCTATGGCTACACCTTC. This encodes CSVVDREGYGYTF.

The chain combines TRBV18 with TRBJ2-7; D possibly corresponds to TRBD2 (5 bases). The CDR3 is made up of 12 amino acids. The germline CDR1 and CDR2 sequences are KGHSH and LQKENI. The ends were cut back, 6 bases at V and 7 bases at J, with 13 bases in the middle. CDR3 amino acids: CASSADSGEQYF. The CDR3 DNA reads TGTGCCAGCTCCGCAGATTCGGGGGAGCAGTACTTC.

The chain couples TRBV5-1 to TRBJ1-2; D possibly corresponds to TRBD1 (6 bases). V was cut by 4 bases and J by 3 bases, with 19 bases left in between. The CDR3 has 16 amino acids. Germline V gives CDR1 SGHRS, CDR2 YFSETQ. The DNA of the CDR3 is TGCGCCAGCAGCAAGCTGACAGGCACAAAAGACTATGGCTACACCTTC. Encoded protein: CASSKLTGTKDYGYTF.

In this sample, this clone turned up a few times. The CDR3 region has the DNA TGTGCCAGCAGCTCTCACGGACAGGGTGAAGCTTTCTTT. Translated, it gives CASSSHGQGEAFF. The J gene is TRBJ1-1, the V gene TRBV9; 8 bases agree with TRBD1. V lost 4 bases and J lost 7; bases outside the gene matches: 6. In germline, CDR1 is SGDLS, CDR2 YYNGEE. The CDR3 totals 13 residues.

The V and J genes are TRBV5-8 and TRBJ2-6; D is undetermined. Trimming removed 7 bases at V and 1 base at J, with 9 bases between. The CDR3 runs to 14 residues. From germline, CDR1 is SGHTS and CDR2 YDEGEE. The CDR3 sequence: CASEQLSGANVLTF. The CDR3 DNA reads as TGTGCCAGCGAACAGCTGTCTGGGGCCAACGTCCTGACTTTC.

The chain couples TRBV4-1 to TRBJ2-2; D is perhaps TRBD1 (6 bases). Germline CDR1 reads MGHRA; CDR2 reads YSYEKL. V was pared by 3 bases and J by 5 bases, with 10 bases between. The CDR3 length is 14 residues. CDR3 protein: CASSHRTETGELFF. CDR3 coding DNA: TGCGCCAGCAGCCATAGGACAGAAACCGGGGAGCTGTTTTTT.

The chain couples TRBV11-2 to TRBJ2-2; the D gene is possibly TRBD2 (5 bases). V gave up 3 bases and J gave up 7 bases, with 15 bases separating them. The germline V gene has CDR1 SGHAT and CDR2 FQNNGV. The CDR3 contains 15 residues. The chain's CDR3 is CASSLGAPRGGELFF. The CDR3 region has the DNA TGTGCCAGCAGCTTGGGAGCGCCCCGGGGCGGGGAGCTGTTTTTT.

This clone appeared a single time. The chain uses TRBV4-2 and TRBJ1-4; unclear D gene. CDR1 and CDR2 (germline): LGHNA, YNFKEQ. The CDR3 runs to 17 residues. V lost 4 bases and J 8 bases, leaving 23 bases between the germline ends. The CDR3 protein is CASSPPHMGTRGEKLFF. The CDR3, as DNA: TGTGCCAGCAGCCCACCTCATATGGGTACGAGAGGGGAAAAACTGTTTTTT.